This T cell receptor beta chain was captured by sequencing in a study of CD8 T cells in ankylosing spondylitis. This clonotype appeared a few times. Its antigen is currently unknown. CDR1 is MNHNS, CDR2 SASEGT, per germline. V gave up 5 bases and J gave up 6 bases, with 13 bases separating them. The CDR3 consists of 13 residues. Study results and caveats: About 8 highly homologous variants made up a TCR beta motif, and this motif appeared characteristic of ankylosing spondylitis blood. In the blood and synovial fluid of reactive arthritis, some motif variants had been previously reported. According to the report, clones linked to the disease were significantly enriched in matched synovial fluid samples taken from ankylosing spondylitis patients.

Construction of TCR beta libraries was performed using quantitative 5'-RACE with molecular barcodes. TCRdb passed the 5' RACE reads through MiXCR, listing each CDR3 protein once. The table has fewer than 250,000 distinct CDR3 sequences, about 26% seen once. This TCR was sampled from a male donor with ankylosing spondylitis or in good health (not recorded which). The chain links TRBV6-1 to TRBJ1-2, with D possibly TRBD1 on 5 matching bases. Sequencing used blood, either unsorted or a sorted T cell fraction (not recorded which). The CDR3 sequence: CASSTPGGNGYTF. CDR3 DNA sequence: TGTGCCAGCAGTACCCCCGGGGGGAATGGCTACACCTTC.